Below, 9 T cell receptor beta chains from the same sample are listed, as sequenced in a study of cytomegalovirus exposure and HLA in healthy donors. 60 Vbeta and 13 Jbeta primers were used in PCR. Some clones are missing from TCRdb's copy, which holds only in-frame ones; the method was immunoSEQ multiplex PCR. This sample has 120,000 to 150,000 clones, with over 55% found just once. What was sequenced was PBMCs. Receptors were obtained from a man between 35 and 55 years old in good health and CMV-seronegative.

There are a few counts of this clone. This chain connects TRBV19 to TRBJ1-1; maybe TRBD1 (5 bases). The CDR3 contains 15 residues. CDR1 is LNHDA and CDR2 is SQIVND in the germline V gene (reference sequence). The V and J ends lost 7 bases and 4 bases respectively, with 19 bases between them. The CDR3 DNA follows: TGTGCCAGTACCCTAGGTCAGGGATTGCGCACTGAAGCTTTCTTT. This gives the protein CASTLGQGLRTEAFF.

This rearrangement joins TRBV7-9 to TRBJ2-1; TRBD2 matches at 12 bases. The germline V gene has CDR1 SEHNR and CDR2 FQNEAQ (reference sequence). After removal of 5 bases from V and 4 bases from J, the junction contained 6 bases not matched to a gene. There are 16 residues in the CDR3. The CDR3 is CASSLTTSGGYNEQFF. CDR3 DNA: TGTGCCAGCAGCCTAACAACTAGCGGGGGGTACAATGAGCAGTTCTTC.

This clone showed up just a few times. The genes are TRBV23-1 and TRBJ1-5; no clear D. TRBV23-1 is flagged as an ORF with uncertain function. Between the trimmed V and J ends, which lost 6 bases and 3 bases, there was a span of 18 bases. The CDR3 has 16 residues. In DNA, the CDR3 is TGCGCCAGCAGAACGATGAGGTTGTTGGTCAATCAGCCCCAGCATTTT. Encoded protein: CASRTMRLLVNQPQHF.

This chain connects TRBV28 to TRBJ1-1; no clear D. The length of the CDR3 is 14 residues. Deletions cut 3 bases from V and 1 base from J, with 9 bases between. The V gene's germline CDR1 is MDHEN and CDR2 SYDVKM. The CDR3 is CASSFLGRNTEAFF. The DNA of the CDR3 is TGTGCCAGCAGTTTCTTAGGGAGGAACACTGAAGCTTTCTTT.

The rearrangement links TRBV28 to TRBJ2-3; 8 bases align to TRBD2. The germline V gene has CDR1 MDHEN and CDR2 SYDVKM. This CDR3 has 16 amino acids. Germline trimming cut 1 base from V and 4 bases from J; bases unmatched to any gene: 7. The CDR3 DNA follows: TGTGCCAGCAGTTTATTCTTAGCGGGAAGACCAGATACGCAGTATTTT. Translation: CASSLFLAGRPDTQYF. The full variable domain, in which reference TRBV28 and TRBJ2-3 provide the parts outside the CDR3, is DVKVTQSSRYLVKRTGEKVFLECVQDMDHENMFWYRQDPGLGLRLIYFSYDVKMKEKGDIPEGYSVSREKKERFSLILESASTNQTSMYLCASSLFLAGRPDTQYFGPGTRLTVL.

The chain is built from TRBV7-6 and TRBJ2-3; 9 bases map to TRBD2. Trimming took 4 bases from V and 0 from J; bases not matched to a gene: 2. CDR1 and CDR2 (germline): SGHVS, FNYEAQ. The length of the CDR3 is 15 residues. The CDR3 DNA follows: TGTGCCAGCAGCTCCCTAGCGGGGAGCACAGATACGCAGTATTTT. Its protein product is CASSSLAGSTDTQYF.

Turning to this clone: Its ends do not fully match the called genes, so a read error is possible. The chain joins TRBV13 to TRBJ1-2; the match to TRBD1 covers 7 bases. Per germline, CDR1 PRHDT and CDR2 FYEKMQ (reference sequence). CDR3 size: 14 residues. CDR3 loop: CASSLGRGRSPYPF. Written as DNA, the CDR3 is TGTGCCAGCAGCTTAGGGAGGGGGCGTTCCCCGTACCCCTTC. Using reference TRBV13 and TRBJ1-2 for the parts outside the CDR3, the full variable domain is AAGVIQSPRHLIKEKRETATLKCYPIPRHDTVYWYQQGPGQDPQFLISFYEKMQSDKGSIPDRFSAQQFSDYHSELNMSSLELGDSALYFCASSLGRGRSPYPFGSGTRLTVV.

CDR3 DNA sequence: TGCAGCGTTTCGACTAGCGGTATCTCCTACGAGCAGTACTTC. Amino acids: CSVSTSGISYEQYF. This chain links TRBV29-1 with TRBJ2-7, with TRBD2 matching 9 bases. Germline loops: CDR1 SQVTM, CDR2 ANQGSEA. The CDR3 totals 14 residues. Trimming removed 5 bases from V and 0 bases from J; junction bases left unmatched: 5.

The V call is TRBV5-4, the J call TRBJ2-3, with no clear D. This CDR3 has 16 residues. Trimming cost V 0 bases and J 1 base, with 12 bases left between them. Germline loops: CDR1 SGHNT, CDR2 YYREEE (reference sequence). DNA of the CDR3: TGTGCCAGCAGCTTGGACAGCACCCCTCGCACAGATACGCAGTATTTT. This codes for CASSLDSTPRTDTQYF.